This TCR beta chain was captured in a study of blood T cell repertoires in COVID-19. The wider study: PBMCs, B-cell-depleted T cells, or T cells provided the cDNA or gDNA that made up the material.

The authors' processing: Reference gene primer amplification in the assay estimated nucleated cell counts. The data were produced by immunoSEQ multiplex PCR, yet TCRdb's version contains in-frame clones alone and is incomplete. The V and J calls and the clone size are those of that table, but D and trimming were determined from the DNA. Altogether 90,000 to 120,000 clones are present, around 87% being singletons, with the ten largest covering about 15%. Germline CDR1 and CDR2: MNHEY and SVGAGI. The CDR3 consists of 15 residues. V lost 5 bases to trimming and J lost 1 base, with 15 bases between them.

The material sequenced was peripheral blood. J is TRBJ2-7 and V is TRBV6-5; D might be TRBD1 (6 bases). The origin of this receptor is a man aged 50 or older with acute or convalescent COVID-19. CDR3 in amino acids: CASSPSGTSSYEQYF. CDR3 DNA sequence: TGTGCCAGCAGTCCTTCCGGGACATCGTCCTACGAGCAGTACTTC.